This T cell receptor (beta chain) comes out of a study of vaccination effects on CD4 cells after COVID-19. Study summary: It was a median of 72 days after the second dose that post-vaccine samples were obtained. Findings and caveats of the study: Both infection-induced and vaccine-induced clones contracted markedly at late post-vaccination timepoints. Few convalescent patients were studied, and early post-infection samples were lacking.

Trimming removed 6 bases from V and 4 bases from J; junction bases left unmatched: 12. This CDR3 has 17 amino acids. From germline, CDR1 is MNHEY and CDR2 SVGEGT. With respect to this clone: The antigen is not known.

Before sequencing took place, the ViraFEST assay used viral peptide pools to expand antigen-specific CD4+ T cells. Following a roughly 11-day culture, CD4+ T cells were purified. The vaccine given was either BNT162b2 or mRNA-1273, in two doses. TCRdb keeps only in-frame clones here, not all; method: immunoSEQ multiplex PCR. The top ten hold under 20% of the sample, which has nearly 30,000 clones, 60% to 75% seen once. Specimen: CD4+ T cells from PBMCs cultured with HCoV-OC43 spike peptides, collected after COVID-19 vaccination. The subset here: HCoV-OC43 spike overlapping peptide pool stimulation. This clonotype was sampled from a human donor who received a COVID-19 vaccine. The chain couples TRBV6-2 or TRBV6-3 to TRBJ2-7; TRBD2 aligns across 13 bases. DNA for the CDR3: TGTGCCAGCAGCCCTCAAACTAGCGGGAGGGCCAGGTACGAGCAGTACTTC. This gives the protein CASSPQTSGRARYEQYF.